This T cell receptor (beta chain) appears in the sequencing data of a study of T cell repertoires in aging, cancer and after chemotherapy (dated by TCRdb to about 2019). A note on the overall study: The donors fell into six age groups ranging from 30 or younger to 70 or older, and each group had at least three individuals. Alongside fewer than 100 healthy donors serving as a reference group, the cohort included over 200 cancer patients, of whom roughly 92 had hematological cancers and more than 120 had solid cancers. Several million TCR reads were contained in the full dataset. To look at immunoaging and at how T cells reconstitute after chemotherapy, the study profiled TCR beta repertoires in peripheral blood from both healthy donors and cancer patients. In the solid tumor group, the paired samples taken before and after chemotherapy came from brain tumor (glioblastoma) patients given temozolomide-based therapy.

Instead of sorted cells or RNA, genomic DNA extracted from peripheral blood served as the source for amplifying TCR beta rearrangements. For CDR1 and CDR2, the germline V gene lists SGHNT and YENEEA. V and J are truncated by 0 bases and 0 bases respectively, leaving an intervening sequence of 6 bases. From the cysteine through the phenylalanine, the CDR3 covers 14 amino acids. Only CDR3 DNA is held: 42 bases, read in frame from base 1. Rearranged TRB sequences spanning V, D and J segments were amplified in a multiplex touch-down PCR with a mixed TRB-A/B primer pool. Illumina adapters and sample indices were attached to the amplicons in two consecutive PCR reactions using Phusion HS II polymerase. Amplicons were gel-purified with the NucleoSpin Gel and PCR Clean-up kit, then checked with Qubit and an Agilent 2100 Bioanalyzer. Sequencing of the libraries was done on an Illumina MiSeq with paired-end, single-indexed 600-cycle runs. For the original study's pipeline: MiXCR versions 2.12 and 3.0.5 were used to process the TRB sequences. Each unique CDR3 nucleotide sequence was counted as one clone, and only productive sequences with at least two reads were retained. The repertoire metrics were Shannon diversity, evenness, clonality (defined as one minus evenness), and alpha-parameterized diversity profiles covering alpha 0 to 5. The IGoR algorithm was used to calculate generation probabilities of clones in the paired pre- and post-chemotherapy samples. Using fastp at Q25 and MiXCR, TCRdb reprocessed the public reads and kept productive beta chains. Rows are combined by CDR3 protein, so each entry shows the most common genes and DNA. TCRdb's processing, not the authors' own work, is the source of the V and J calls. In all, the sample holds roughly 1,100 distinct CDR3 sequences, and about 16% of those were seen once. Jointly, the top ten make up 15% to 20% of the sample.

General study outcomes and caveats: It was noted by the authors that conclusions about immunological memory after chemotherapy cannot be drawn from the repertoire data. Compared with age-matched healthy donors, untreated patients with hematological or solid cancers had significantly lower TCR diversity and higher clonality in blood. Median generation probability increased over the chemotherapy interval in both cancer cohorts, suggesting repertoire reconstitution through rebound thymic output. In healthy donors, the drop in TCR diversity with age came mainly from a loss of richness, whereas in cancer patients a loss of evenness also played a part.

Taking its sample share into account, this clonotype is large (0.1 to 1%). Its cognate antigen has yet to be identified. No base qualities exist here, and no much larger clone lies one base off it. The sample was blood. The sequence came from a human donor with a solid tumor. The rearranged segments are TRBV11-3 and TRBJ2-7, with no reliable assignment of the D segment. The nucleotide sequence reads as follows: TGTGCCAGCAGCTTAGAGTCCTTCTCCTACGAGCAGTACTTC. It specifies CASSLESFSYEQYF.